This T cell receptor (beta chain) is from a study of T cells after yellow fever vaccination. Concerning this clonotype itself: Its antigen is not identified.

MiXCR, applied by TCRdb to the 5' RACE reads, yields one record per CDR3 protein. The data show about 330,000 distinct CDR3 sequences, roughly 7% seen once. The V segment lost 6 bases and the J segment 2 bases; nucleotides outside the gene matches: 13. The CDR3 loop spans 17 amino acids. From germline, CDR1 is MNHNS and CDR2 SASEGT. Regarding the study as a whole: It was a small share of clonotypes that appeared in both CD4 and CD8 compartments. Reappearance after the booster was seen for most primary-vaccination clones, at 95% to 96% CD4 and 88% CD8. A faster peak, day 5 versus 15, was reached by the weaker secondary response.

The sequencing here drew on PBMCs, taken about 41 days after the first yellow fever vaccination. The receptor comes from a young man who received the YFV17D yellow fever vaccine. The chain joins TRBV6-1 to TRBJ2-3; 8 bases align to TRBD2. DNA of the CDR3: TGTGCCAGCAGCCGTAAAGCGGGGGAGCCTTTCACAGATACGCAGTATTTT. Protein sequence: CASSRKAGEPFTDTQYF.